This T cell receptor (beta chain) appears in the sequencing data of a study of blood T cell repertoires in COVID-19. Looking at the study overall: Whether acute or convalescent, the COVID-19 samples came from the United States, Italy and Spain.

Participant-given clinical history determined each cohort assignment. Recovered status applied to Cohort 3 donors who had two consecutive negative PCRs. It also applied to those with clearance or with symptom resolution. Looked up from germline, CDR1 is SGHNT and CDR2 is YYREEE (reference sequence). J gave up 5 bases and V 2 bases, and 2 bases lay outside the gene matches. The CDR3 contains 13 residues. Methods used by the authors: Amplifying reference gene primers gave estimates of nucleated cell counts. TCRdb's table, derived via immunoSEQ multiplex PCR, lists solely in-frame clones and lacks some. V, J and clone size are those of that table, while D and trimming were read from the DNA. The sample has 350,000 to 450,000 clones; roughly nine tenths are singletons.

The source of this sequence is a woman aged 25 to 39 who had recovered from COVID-19. The rearrangement joins TRBV5-4 to TRBJ2-5; 8 nucleotides match TRBD2. The material sequenced was PBMCs or T cells enriched from blood (not recorded which). The CDR3 DNA sequence: TGTGCCAGCAGCTTTAGCGGGATGGAGACCCAGTACTTC. This translates into CASSFSGMETQYF.